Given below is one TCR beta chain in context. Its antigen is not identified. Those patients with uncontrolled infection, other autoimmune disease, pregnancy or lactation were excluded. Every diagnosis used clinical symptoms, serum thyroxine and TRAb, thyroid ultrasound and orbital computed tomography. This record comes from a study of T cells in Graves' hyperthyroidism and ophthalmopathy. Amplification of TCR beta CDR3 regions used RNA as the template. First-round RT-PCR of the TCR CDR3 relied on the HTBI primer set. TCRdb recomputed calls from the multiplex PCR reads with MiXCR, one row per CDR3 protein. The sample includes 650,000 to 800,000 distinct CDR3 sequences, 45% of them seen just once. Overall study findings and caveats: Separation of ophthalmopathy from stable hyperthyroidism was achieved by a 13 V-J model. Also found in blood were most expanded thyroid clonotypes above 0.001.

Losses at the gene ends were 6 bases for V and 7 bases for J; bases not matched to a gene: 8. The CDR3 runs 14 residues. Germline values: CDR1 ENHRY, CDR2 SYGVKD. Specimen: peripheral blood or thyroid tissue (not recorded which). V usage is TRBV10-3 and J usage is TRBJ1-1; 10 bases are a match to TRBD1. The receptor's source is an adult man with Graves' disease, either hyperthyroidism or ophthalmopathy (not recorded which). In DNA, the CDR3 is TGTGCCATCAGCCGACAGGGGGCTACTAATGAAGCTTTCTTT. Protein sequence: CAISRQGATNEAFF.